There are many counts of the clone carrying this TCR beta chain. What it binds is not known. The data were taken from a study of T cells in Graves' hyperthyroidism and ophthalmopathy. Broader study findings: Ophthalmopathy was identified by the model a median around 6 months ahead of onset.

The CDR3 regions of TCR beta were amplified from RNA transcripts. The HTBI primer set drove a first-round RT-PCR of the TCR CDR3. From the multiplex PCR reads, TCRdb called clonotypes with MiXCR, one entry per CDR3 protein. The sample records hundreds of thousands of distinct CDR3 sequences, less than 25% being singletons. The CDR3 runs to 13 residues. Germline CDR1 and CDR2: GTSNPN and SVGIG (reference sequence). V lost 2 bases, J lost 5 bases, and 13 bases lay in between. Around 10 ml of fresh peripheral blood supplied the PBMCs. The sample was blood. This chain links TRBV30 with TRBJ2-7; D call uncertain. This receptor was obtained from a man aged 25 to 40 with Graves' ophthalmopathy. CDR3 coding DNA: TGTGCCTGGAGTCGGCAGGTTCTGAACGAGCAGTACTTC. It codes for CAWSRQVLNEQYF.